The entry that follows covers one T cell receptor beta chain sequence. Antigen specificity is unknown. CDR1 and CDR2 (germline): ENHRY, SYGVKD. Deletions cut 3 bases from V and 2 bases from J, with 7 bases between. The length of the CDR3 is 13 residues. Repertoires were generated with immunoSEQ multiplex PCR, while TCRdb's copy carries only in-frame clones and drops some. This table has approximately 140,000 clones, more than 80% appearing once. These data originate in a study of T cell responses to AZD1222 COVID-19 vaccine. General study results and limits: Epitopes outside B.1.351 and B.1.1.7 mutated regions reportedly drew nearly half of spike TCRs. Among the donors, most were white British and more were female, and clonal diversity was possibly underestimated. Recipients of AZD1222 seropositive at baseline numbered only 6 or 7.

V and J are TRBV10-3 and TRBJ1-2; D unresolved. The TCR was taken from an adult in good health. This sample comprised peripheral blood, obtained on day 0 of MenACWY control vaccination. CDR3 sequence (DNA): TGTGCCATCAGTGATATGGGGAACTATGGCTACACCTTC. Protein: CAISDMGNYGYTF.